The T cell receptor (beta chain) under discussion was sequenced for a study of long-term antiretroviral therapy in people with HIV. Researchers report immunoSEQ v3.0 was run at survey level. TCRdb's table, derived via immunoSEQ multiplex PCR, lists solely in-frame clones and lacks some. The data hold under 20,000 clones, with about four fifths observed a single time. This CDR3 is built from 17 residues. Germline lookup yields CDR1 LGHNT and CDR2 FRNRAP. Trimming took 4 bases from V and 0 from J, leaving 17 bases between them. V is TRBV12-5 and J is TRBJ2-3; D is possibly TRBD1 (6 bases). Sequencing used unsorted PBMCs, obtained just before starting antiretroviral therapy. This TCR came from a man aged 40-49 years with HIV. The CDR3: CASGSRIAGASTDTQYF. The CDR3 DNA sequence: TGTGCTAGTGGTTCAAGGATCGCAGGGGCTAGCACAGATACGCAGTATTTT.